The 10 T cell receptor beta chains in this list originate from one sample, sequenced in a study of blood T cells in healthy people across ages. A J-beta primer mix and a sample-barcoded 5' primer were used in a second PCR of about 6 to 12 cycles. MiXCR, run by TCRdb on the 5' RACE reads, gives a single entry per CDR3 protein. The sample lists roughly 900,000 distinct CDR3 sequences, roughly 48% occurring once. The specimen was blood. These receptors were collected from a man younger than 40 in good health.

This clonotype has more than one count but fewer than ten. V gene TRBV10-3 combines with J gene TRBJ1-5; TRBD1 agrees at 10 bases. The CDR3 consists of 15 residues. V lost 6 bases, J lost 0 bases, and 2 bases stayed unmatched. Germline V lookup: CDR1 ENHRY, CDR2 SYGVKD. The CDR3 DNA sequence: TGTGCCATCAGGGGGACAGGGGATAGCAATCAGCCCCAGCATTTT. Amino acids: CAIRGTGDSNQPQHF.

V usage is TRBV9 and J usage is TRBJ2-3; D call uncertain. Germline V gene data show CDR1 as SGDLS and CDR2 as YYNGEE. The CDR3 totals 14 residues. V lost 0 bases to trimming and J lost 4 bases, with 9 bases between them. The CDR3, as DNA: TGTGCCAGCAGCGTAGGTGGTTCCCCAGATACGCAGTATTTT. This translates into CASSVGGSPDTQYF.

V gene TRBV4-1 combines with J gene TRBJ2-4; D is unclear. The V end was cut by 4 bases, the J end by 7 bases, with 11 bases between. CDR1 and CDR2 from the germline V gene are MGHRA and YSYEKL. The CDR3 is 13 amino acids. In nucleotides, the CDR3 is TGCGCCAGCAGCCCTACGGATGGTAACATTCAGTACTTC. It specifies CASSPTDGNIQYF.

This clonotype was picked up a small number of times. The genes are TRBV28 and TRBJ1-1; no clear D gene. CDR3 length: 14 amino acids. The V end lost 3 bases, the J end lost 0 bases, and 8 bases lay between the germline ends. Germline values: CDR1 MDHEN, CDR2 SYDVKM. The CDR3 DNA is TGTGCCAGCAGTTTTGTGGTGATGAACACTGAAGCTTTCTTT. Protein product: CASSFVVMNTEAFF. The entire variable domain, with the rest obtained from reference TRBV28 and TRBJ1-1, is as follows: DVKVTQSSRYLVKRTGEKVFLECVQDMDHENMFWYRQDPGLGLRLIYFSYDVKMKEKGDIPEGYSVSREKKERFSLILESASTNQTSMYLCASSFVVMNTEAFFGQGTRLTVV.

J is TRBJ1-5 and V is TRBV6-6, with no clear D. Trimming left V 4 bases short and J 0 bases short, with 16 bases between. The germline gives CDR1 MNHNY, CDR2 SVGAGI (reference sequence). The CDR3 is made up of 17 amino acids. The CDR3 sequence is CASSSLAGDFSNQPQHF. The CDR3 coding sequence is TGTGCCAGCAGTTCCCTCGCGGGAGATTTTAGCAATCAGCCCCAGCATTTT.

This clonotype was seen a few times. Possible read error: a much larger clone is one base away. The rearrangement links TRBV9 to TRBJ2-7, with 9 bases identical to TRBD1. This CDR3 region has 13 residues. Germline CDR1 is SGDLS and CDR2 is YYNGEE. The J segment lost 5 bases and the V segment lost 0 bases, leaving 0 bases of the junction unmatched. The CDR3 bases are TGTGCCAGCAGCGTAGGGACAGGGGACGAGCAGTACTTC. Its protein is CASSVGTGDEQYF.

Only a few counts were recorded for this clonotype. The V call is TRBV13, the J call TRBJ1-5; 7 positions match TRBD1. V shed 0 bases and J 4 bases; nucleotides not matched to a gene: 3. CDR1 PRHDT and CDR2 FYEKMQ come from the germline V gene (reference sequence). The CDR3 has 15 amino acids. DNA of the CDR3: TGTGCCAGCAGCTTAGGCCCCAGGGGGAATCAGCCCCAGCATTTT. Protein: CASSLGPRGNQPQHF.

This chain uses TRBV6-5 with TRBJ2-7, with D uncertain. The CDR3 loop spans 14 amino acids. Trimming removed 2 bases from V and 3 bases from J, with 11 bases in between. Germline CDR1 MNHEY, CDR2 SVGAGI. CDR3 protein: CASSYRGSGYEQYF. The CDR3 DNA sequence: TGTGCCAGCAGTTACCGAGGTTCCGGCTACGAGCAGTACTTC.

This clonotype was picked up a small number of times. This chain joins TRBV29-1 and TRBJ1-1; D may be TRBD1 (5 bases). This CDR3 is built from 14 residues. The germline gives CDR1 SQVTM, CDR2 ANQGSEA. V was cut by 2 bases and J by 5 bases, with 15 bases left in between. This chain's CDR3 is CSVESRRVSTEAFF. The CDR3 DNA follows: TGCAGCGTTGAATCTCGCAGGGTCAGTACTGAAGCTTTCTTT.

This clonotype appeared a few times. This chain uses TRBV20-1 with TRBJ1-2; D might be TRBD1 (5 bases). The V end lost 0 bases, the J end lost 8 bases, and 22 bases lay between the germline ends. This CDR3 is 16 amino acids long. Germline V gene lookup returns CDR1 DFQATT and CDR2 SNEGSKA (reference sequence). The CDR3 spells CSARDGRVKALRGYTF. The CDR3 nucleotides are TGCAGTGCTAGAGATGGCAGGGTTAAGGCTTTAAGAGGCTACACCTTC.